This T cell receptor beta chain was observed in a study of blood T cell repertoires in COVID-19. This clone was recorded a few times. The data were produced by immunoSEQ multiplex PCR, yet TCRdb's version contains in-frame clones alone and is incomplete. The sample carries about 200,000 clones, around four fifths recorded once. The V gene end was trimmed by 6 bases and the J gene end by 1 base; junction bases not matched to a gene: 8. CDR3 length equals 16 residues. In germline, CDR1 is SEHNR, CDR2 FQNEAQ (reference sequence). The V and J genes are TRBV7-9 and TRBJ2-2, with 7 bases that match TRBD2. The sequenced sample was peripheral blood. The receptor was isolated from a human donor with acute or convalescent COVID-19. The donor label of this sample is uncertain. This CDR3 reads CASRWGGPGNTGELFF. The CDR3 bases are TGTGCCAGCAGGTGGGGAGGGCCGGGGAACACCGGGGAGCTGTTTTTT.